This section outlines one TCR beta chain sequence together with its context. The CDR3 contains 11 residues. Germline CDR1 LNHNV, CDR2 YYDKDF (reference sequence). Trimming took off 3 bases at V and 7 bases at J, with 7 bases between the two ends. The sample comes from a study of blood T cell repertoires in COVID-19. As for the study in general: Whether acute or convalescent, the COVID-19 samples came from the United States, Italy and Spain. In each case, the material was cDNA or gDNA derived from T cells, B-cell-depleted T cells, or PBMCs.

Per the original methods: Estimated nucleated cell counts came from reference gene primer amplification. Only in-frame clones appear in the TCRdb table, and some are missing; sequencing was by immunoSEQ multiplex PCR. V and J calls and clone size come straight from that table; D and trimming were deduced from the DNA. The sample comprises under 90,000 clones, approximately 80% of which are singletons, and about 12% rests with the top ten. This receptor was identified in a human donor in a cohort sampled during active COVID-19. Sequencing used peripheral blood. The rearrangement joins TRBV15 to TRBJ2-7; D may be TRBD2 (5 bases). The DNA of the CDR3 is TGTGCCACCAGCAGCCCGGGGGAGCAGTACTTC. Protein: CATSSPGEQYF.